Detailed here is one T cell receptor beta chain. Its antigen is as yet unknown. In the naive CD8 group, cells lacked CD45RO and were positively selected for CCR7, so terminally differentiated effector memory CD45RA+ cells were left out. This CDR3 spans 15 amino acids. Unmatched junction bases numbered 8, after V lost 3 bases and J lost 7 bases. From germline, CDR1 is SGDLS and CDR2 YYNGEE. Profiled with immunoSEQ multiplex PCR; TCRdb holds only in-frame clones, not every one. The sample consists of about 2.2 million clones, around 95% of them appearing once. The sample is drawn from a study of shared clonotypes between healthy human individuals. On the study more broadly: Per donor, CD8 memory used one plate, CD8 naive used two, CD4 memory used three and CD4 naive used three.

The study, taken as a whole, reports: Across a handful of donors, naive CD4 shared roughly 5%, naive CD8 more than 3%, memory CD4 more than 2%, memory CD8 under 0.5%.

This clonotype was obtained from a man aged 18 to 29 in good health. Some clones in this sample may be carry-over from other donors' samples. Sequences were obtained from naive CD8+ T cells from PBMCs. The chain employs TRBV9 and TRBJ1-4, with 8 positions matching TRBD1. The DNA for the CDR3 is TGTGCCAGCAGCGCGCGACAGGGGTTTGGTGAAAAACTGTTTTTT. Translated: CASSARQGFGEKLFF.